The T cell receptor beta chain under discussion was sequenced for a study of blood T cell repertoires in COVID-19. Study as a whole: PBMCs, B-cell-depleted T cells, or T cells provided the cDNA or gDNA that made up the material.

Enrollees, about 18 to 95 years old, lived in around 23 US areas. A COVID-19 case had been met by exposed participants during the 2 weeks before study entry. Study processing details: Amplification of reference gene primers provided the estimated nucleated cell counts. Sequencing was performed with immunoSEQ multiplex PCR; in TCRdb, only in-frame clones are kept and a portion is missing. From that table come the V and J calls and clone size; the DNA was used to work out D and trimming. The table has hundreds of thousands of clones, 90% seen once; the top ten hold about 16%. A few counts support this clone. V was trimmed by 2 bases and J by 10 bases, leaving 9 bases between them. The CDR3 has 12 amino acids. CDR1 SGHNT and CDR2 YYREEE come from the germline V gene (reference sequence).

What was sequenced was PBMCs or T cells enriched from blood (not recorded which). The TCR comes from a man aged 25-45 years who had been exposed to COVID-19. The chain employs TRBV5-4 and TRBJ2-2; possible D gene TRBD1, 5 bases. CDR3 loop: CASSFQGEELFF. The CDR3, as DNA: TGTGCCAGCAGCTTTCAGGGCGAGGAGCTGTTTTTT.